This is a list of T cell receptor beta chains from one sample in a study of blood T cell repertoires in COVID-19. The table came from immunoSEQ multiplex PCR; TCRdb's copy has only in-frame clones and leaves some out. The sample comprises around 64,000 clones, approximately 91% of which are singletons, and around 1.5% rests with the top ten. Sequenced: peripheral blood. The receptor source for this set is a human donor in a cohort sampled during active COVID-19. The CDR3 runs from the conserved cysteine through the conserved F or W. Each record gives: clone size, CDR3 length, J gene, V gene, D gene, CDR3 protein, CDR3 DNA. The D gene is left open where the match is weak. Where a row states a size, it is once, few, many or the class of an expanded clone; other rows omit it.

abundance: NA
len: 16
j_gene: TRBJ1-1
v_gene: TRBV18
d_gene: TRBD1
CDR3aa: CASSPIQGWQNTEAFF
CDR3nt: TGTGCCAGCTCACCCATACAGGGGTGGCAGAACACTGAAGCTTTCTTT

abundance: once
len: 16
j_gene: TRBJ2-1
v_gene: TRBV9
d_gene: TRBD2
CDR3aa: CASSATGTSGRGEQFF
CDR3nt: TGTGCCAGCAGCGCAACCGGGACTAGCGGGAGGGGTGAGCAGTTCTTC

abundance: NA
len: 17
j_gene: TRBJ2-4
v_gene: TRBV11-2
d_gene: TRBD1
CDR3aa: CASSLGRQGLAKNIQYF
CDR3nt: TGTGCCAGCAGCTTAGGTCGACAGGGGCTAGCCAAAAACATTCAGTACTTC

abundance: NA
len: 17
j_gene: TRBJ2-7
v_gene: TRBV3-1/TRBV3-2
d_gene: TRBD2
CDR3aa: CASSHRGGLAGEGEQYF
CDR3nt: TGTGCCAGCAGCCACCGTGGGGGACTAGCGGGAGAGGGCGAGCAGTACTTC

abundance: NA
len: 12
j_gene: TRBJ2-7
v_gene: TRBV19
d_gene: TRBD1
CDR3aa: CASSDRDRSQYF
CDR3nt: TGTGCCAGTAGTGACCGGGACAGATCCCAGTACTTC

abundance: NA
len: 12
j_gene: TRBJ2-7
v_gene: TRBV2
d_gene: NA
CDR3aa: CASSDKGYEQYF
CDR3nt: TGTGCCAGCAGTGACAAGGGGTACGAGCAGTACTTC

abundance: NA
len: 17
j_gene: TRBJ2-5
v_gene: TRBV6-1
d_gene: TRBD1
CDR3aa: CASSEIQDREDQETQYF
CDR3nt: TGTGCCAGCAGTGAAATCCAGGACAGGGAGGACCAAGAGACCCAGTACTTC

abundance: NA
len: 14
j_gene: TRBJ2-6
v_gene: TRBV19
d_gene: NA
CDR3aa: CASSITGGANVLTF
CDR3nt: TGTGCCAGTAGTATAACAGGTGGGGCCAACGTCCTGACTTTC

abundance: few
len: 13
j_gene: TRBJ1-1
v_gene: TRBV5-4
d_gene: NA
CDR3aa: CASSLAGGDEAFF
CDR3nt: TGTGCCAGCAGCTTGGCCGGAGGGGATGAAGCTTTCTTT

abundance: NA
len: 14
j_gene: TRBJ2-1
v_gene: TRBV6-5
d_gene: NA
CDR3aa: CASREGTPTDEQFF
CDR3nt: TGTGCCAGCAGAGAGGGGACACCCACGGATGAGCAGTTCTTC

abundance: NA
len: 12
j_gene: TRBJ1-1
v_gene: TRBV7-3
d_gene: NA
CDR3aa: CASSLGAGEAFF
CDR3nt: TGTGCCAGCAGCTTGGGGGCAGGGGAAGCTTTCTTT

abundance: NA
len: 16
j_gene: TRBJ2-1
v_gene: TRBV11-3
d_gene: TRBD2
CDR3aa: CASSLVLAGVYNEQFF
CDR3nt: TGTGCCAGCAGCTTAGTTTTAGCGGGAGTCTACAATGAGCAGTTCTTC

abundance: NA
len: 14
j_gene: TRBJ2-7
v_gene: TRBV7-2
d_gene: NA
CDR3aa: CASSPPAGGYEQYF
CDR3nt: TGTGCCAGCAGCCCCCCCGCTGGAGGCTACGAGCAGTACTTC

abundance: NA
len: 13
j_gene: TRBJ1-1
v_gene: TRBV7-2
d_gene: NA
CDR3aa: CASRGQRSTEAFF
CDR3nt: TGTGCCAGCAGAGGACAGCGGAGTACTGAAGCTTTCTTT

abundance: NA
len: 15
j_gene: TRBJ2-3
v_gene: TRBV5-1
d_gene: TRBD2
CDR3aa: CASSYSGRPTDTQYF
CDR3nt: TGCGCCAGCAGCTATAGCGGGAGGCCCACAGATACGCAGTATTTT

abundance: NA
len: 16
j_gene: TRBJ2-1
v_gene: TRBV5-1
d_gene: TRBD1
CDR3aa: CASSLGAGGFSREQFF
CDR3nt: TGCGCCAGCAGCTTGGGGGCAGGGGGCTTCAGTCGTGAGCAGTTCTTC

abundance: NA
len: 15
j_gene: TRBJ2-1
v_gene: TRBV7-7
d_gene: TRBD1
CDR3aa: CASSLEWTGGHEQFF
CDR3nt: TGTGCCAGCAGCTTAGAGTGGACAGGGGGCCATGAGCAGTTCTTC

abundance: NA
len: 14
j_gene: TRBJ2-5
v_gene: TRBV9
d_gene: TRBD2
CDR3aa: CASSDSGRQETQYF
CDR3nt: TGTGCCAGCAGCGATAGCGGGCGCCAAGAGACCCAGTACTTC

abundance: NA
len: 13
j_gene: TRBJ1-1
v_gene: TRBV29-1
d_gene: TRBD1
CDR3aa: CSVVTGLGTEAFF
CDR3nt: TGCAGCGTTGTGACAGGGCTGGGCACTGAAGCTTTCTTT

abundance: NA
len: 16
j_gene: TRBJ2-2
v_gene: TRBV5-4
d_gene: NA
CDR3aa: CASSLSSGLNTGELFF
CDR3nt: TGTGCCAGCAGCTTGTCTTCCGGACTGAACACCGGGGAGCTGTTTTTT

abundance: NA
len: 14
j_gene: TRBJ1-4
v_gene: TRBV6-2/TRBV6-3
d_gene: NA
CDR3aa: CASSPGQHNEKLFF
CDR3nt: TGTGCCAGCAGTCCAGGGCAGCATAATGAAAAACTGTTTTTT

abundance: NA
len: 14
j_gene: TRBJ1-2
v_gene: TRBV11-3
d_gene: NA
CDR3aa: CASSTGNDNYGYTF
CDR3nt: TGTGCCAGCAGCACAGGGAATGACAACTATGGCTACACCTTC

abundance: NA
len: 14
j_gene: TRBJ2-1
v_gene: TRBV10-3
d_gene: TRBD2
CDR3aa: CAIRAGTSVDEQFF
CDR3nt: TGTGCCATCAGGGCCGGGACTAGCGTCGATGAGCAGTTCTTC

abundance: NA
len: 14
j_gene: TRBJ2-7
v_gene: TRBV5-1
d_gene: TRBD1
CDR3aa: CASSLGQGAYEQYF
CDR3nt: TGCGCCAGCAGCTTGGGACAGGGGGCCTACGAGCAGTACTTC

abundance: NA
len: 18
j_gene: TRBJ2-7
v_gene: TRBV12-5
d_gene: TRBD2
CDR3aa: CASGFPSRYEGGRDEQYF
CDR3nt: TGTGCTAGTGGTTTCCCCAGCCGATACGAGGGCGGGAGGGACGAGCAGTACTTC

abundance: NA
len: 14
j_gene: TRBJ2-5
v_gene: TRBV14
d_gene: TRBD1
CDR3aa: CASSQEDRVETQYF
CDR3nt: TGTGCCAGCAGCCAGGAAGACAGGGTCGAGACCCAGTACTTC

abundance: NA
len: 13
j_gene: TRBJ2-7
v_gene: TRBV25-1
d_gene: NA
CDR3aa: CASSQTGSYEQYF
CDR3nt: TGTGCCAGCAGTCAAACGGGATCCTACGAGCAGTACTTC

abundance: NA
len: 12
j_gene: TRBJ2-1
v_gene: TRBV7-9
d_gene: NA
CDR3aa: CASSLRENEQFF
CDR3nt: TGTGCCAGCAGCTTAAGAGAAAATGAGCAGTTCTTC

abundance: NA
len: 15
j_gene: TRBJ2-7
v_gene: TRBV6-2/TRBV6-3
d_gene: TRBD2
CDR3aa: CASSYSGLAGGEQYF
CDR3nt: TGTGCCAGCAGTTACTCAGGACTAGCGGGAGGGGAGCAGTACTTC

abundance: NA
len: 13
j_gene: TRBJ2-7
v_gene: TRBV29-1
d_gene: NA
CDR3aa: CSVGASVGYEQYF
CDR3nt: TGCAGCGTTGGGGCTAGCGTAGGCTACGAGCAGTACTTC

abundance: NA
len: 12
j_gene: TRBJ2-7
v_gene: TRBV4-3
d_gene: NA
CDR3aa: CASSGESYEQYF
CDR3nt: TGCGCCAGCAGCGGTGAGTCCTACGAGCAGTACTTC

abundance: NA
len: 13
j_gene: TRBJ2-3
v_gene: TRBV3-1/TRBV3-2
d_gene: NA
CDR3aa: CASSPFPTDTQYF
CDR3nt: TGTGCCAGCAGCCCTTTCCCCACAGATACGCAGTATTTT